This TCR beta chain emerged from a study of Ad26.COV2.S vaccination and SARS-CoV-2 variants (TCRdb year 2021). Describing the broader study: Vaccine-arm donors came from COV1001, a multicentre, randomized, double-blind, placebo-controlled phase I-IIa trial of Ad26.COV2.S in healthy adults. Ad26.COV2.S was given intramuscularly at 5x10^10 or 1x10^11 viral particles, as a single shot or as two shots 56 days apart. The specificity and breadth of SARS-CoV-2-reactive T cell receptors after Ad26.COV2.S vaccination were assessed by TCRbeta repertoire sequencing. The TCR-sequenced set comprised roughly 30 samples: some 19 Ad26.COV2.S vaccine recipients, 5 placebo recipients and 8 SARS-CoV-2 convalescent individuals. Trial participants were randomized into five groups of five, in which low-dose or high-dose Ad26.COV2.S was given once or twice, or placebo was given on both occasions. Throughout the experiments and outcome assessment, investigators stayed blinded to trial group allocation. General study outcomes and caveats: Comparable non-spike TCR breadth was observed between vaccine and placebo recipients, consistent with only spike being contained in the vaccine. Spike-specific TCR breadth was higher in Ad26.COV2.S recipients than in placebo recipients (P = 0.0014). It was noted by the authors that total T cell responses may have been underestimated by the TCR breadth and depth analyses. After vaccination, spike-specific CD8+ and CD4+ T cell responses were reported to show substantial breadth. The study was not powered to compare responses between vaccine doses or regimens.

Remarks on this clone: Its antigen is still unknown. No base-level quality is on record; no much larger clone is a single base apart.

There are 11 amino acids in the CDR3, from cysteine to phenylalanine inclusive. Of the read, only the CDR3 DNA is kept; its 33 bases are in frame from base 1. CDR1 and CDR2, looked up from the germline V gene, are MGHDK and SYGVNS. The junction shows trimming of 6 bases on V and 6 bases on J, plus 7 bases between the germline ends. The immunoSEQ Assay was the method used to sequence TCRbeta CDR3 regions. After extraction, genomic DNA underwent amplification by bias-controlled multiplex PCR, followed by high-throughput sequencing. In the original analysis: To quantify the absolute abundance of each unique TCRbeta CDR3 region, sequences were collapsed and filtered. Usable DNA was measured by amplifying reference genes present in all nucleated cells, and TCRbeta template counts were normalized to that usable DNA to estimate T cell fraction. Repertoire TCRs were annotated as SARS-CoV-2-specific when V gene, CDR3 amino acid sequence and J gene were exactly matched to a known reactive TCR set. The reference SARS-CoV-2 TCR set was derived from MIRA and filtered for enrichment in COVID-19-positive ImmuneCODE repertoires, a step that removed public or cross-reactive TCRs. Using the MIRA antigens, annotated TCRs were further analysed by specific ORF or by position within an ORF. Depth was the summed frequency of annotated unique rearrangements, while breadth was defined as annotated unique rearrangements over total unique productive rearrangements. Two-sided Wilcoxon rank-sum tests were used to compare TCR breadth between groups. The immuneACCESS repertoire file appears here via TCRdb, limited to in-frame rearrangements. These files lack a portion of the clones; in checked studies, under half of the deficit traces to unresolved V genes, and the cause of the others is not known. That table supplies the V and J calls and clone size; D and trimming were determined from the DNA. The sample table lists around 450,000 clones, nearly 90% of them with a count of one. The ten most abundant clones make up over 2.5% of the sample.

The treatment or condition label corresponds to: 19 received Ad26.COV2.S at low or high dose, single or two shots; 5 received placebo; per-sample allocation not given. Repertoires of vaccine and placebo recipients were sequenced from samples taken on day 63 after the first injection. Cohort 1b enrolled about two dozen adults aged 18-55 years at a single site in Boston, USA, between 29 July and 7 August 2020. Ad26.COV2.S consisted of a replication-incompetent adenovirus type 26 vector by which a prefusion-stabilized SARS-CoV-2 spike protein from the original Wuhan strain was expressed. The chain is encoded by TRBV25-1 joined to TRBJ2-3; the D segment cannot be called with confidence. The origin of this receptor is a person aged 18-65 years who received the Ad26.COV2.S COVID-19 vaccine or a placebo. The specimen was peripheral blood, collected in a trial of Ad26.COV2.S vaccine versus placebo. CDR3 loop: CASSEGDTQYF. The nucleotide sequence is TGTGCCAGCAGCGAAGGGGATACGCAGTATTTT. Outside the CDR3, residues come from the reference TRBV25-1 and TRBJ2-3 proteins, so the full variable domain is: EADIYQTPRYLVIGTGKKITLECSQTMGHDKMYWYQQDPGMELHLIHYSYGVNSTEKGDLSSESTVSRIRTEHFPLTLESARPSHTSQYLCASSEGDTQYFGPGTRLTVL.